Presented here are 13 T cell receptor beta chains from one specimen sequenced in a study of OX40 agonist ivuxolimab in advanced cancers. Sequenced by immunoSEQ multiplex PCR; TCRdb stores in-frame clones only, minus some. The sample contains roughly 89,000 clones, approximately 91% of which appear only once. Material: CD4+ or CD8+ T cells sorted from blood, obtained in a trial of the OX40 agonist ivuxolimab. Receptors originate from an adult with an advanced solid tumor such as melanoma, head and neck, liver or kidney cancer.

The genes are TRBV29-1 and TRBJ2-1; TRBD1 matches at 8 bases. This CDR3 contains 14 residues. Germline V gene lookup returns CDR1 SQVTM and CDR2 ANQGSEA. The ends lost 6 bases at V and 5 bases at J; junction bases unmatched: 9. The CDR3 DNA reads TGCAGCGTGGGAAGGAGACAGGGGAACAATGAGCAGTTCTTC. This codes for CSVGRRQGNNEQFF.

The CDR3 is CASRGAGGAETQYF. The CDR3 nucleotides are TGTGCCAGCAGGGGGGCCGGGGGCGCAGAGACCCAGTACTTC. This chain uses TRBV11-2 with TRBJ2-5; D is perhaps TRBD1 or TRBD2 (6 bases each). CDR3 length: 14 amino acids. Trimming left V 6 bases short and J 4 bases short, with 15 bases between. The germline gives CDR1 SGHAT, CDR2 FQNNGV.

The chain is built from TRBV5-1 and TRBJ2-3, with TRBD2 matching over 10 bases. The CDR3 has 16 amino acids. After removal of 0 bases from V and 4 bases from J, the junction contained 5 bases not matched to a gene. Germline V gene lookup returns CDR1 SGHRS and CDR2 YFSETQ. The DNA of the CDR3 is TGCGCCAGCAGCTTGGCTAGCGGGAGTAGCTCAGATACGCAGTATTTT. Residues: CASSLASGSSSDTQYF.

The V and J genes are TRBV7-6 and TRBJ2-7; 8 bases match TRBD1. The CDR3 is 13 amino acids. The germline V gene has CDR1 SGHVS and CDR2 FNYEAQ. The V gene end was trimmed by 5 bases and the J gene end by 6 bases; junction bases not matched to a gene: 6. The CDR3 coding sequence is TGTGCCAGCAGCCGGACAGGGACGGGCGAGCAGTACTTC. It specifies CASSRTGTGEQYF.

V is TRBV19 and J is TRBJ2-2, with TRBD2 matching over 7 bases. This CDR3 region has 15 residues. V was clipped by 6 bases and J by 4 bases; unmatched bases: 8. Germline CDR1 and CDR2: LNHDA and SQIVND (reference sequence). The CDR3 nucleotides are TGTGCCAGTAGGGATCTAGCGGTTGGCACCGGGGAGCTGTTTTTT. It encodes CASRDLAVGTGELFF.

The CDR3 DNA is TGTGCCAGCAGTGGGGGGGGCCAAGAGACCCAGTACTTC. It translates to CASSGGGQETQYF. J is TRBJ2-5 and V is TRBV28, with 7 bases matching TRBD2. This CDR3 contains 13 residues. V gave up 5 bases and J gave up 1 base; unmatched junction bases: 1. CDR1 and CDR2 (germline): MDHEN, SYDVKM.

This clone was picked up one time. This chain joins TRBV11-2 and TRBJ1-2, with 7 bases fitting TRBD1. Germline V gives CDR1 SGHAT, CDR2 FQNNGV. The V segment lost 5 bases and the J segment 4 bases; nucleotides outside the gene matches: 7. The CDR3 spans 14 residues. The CDR3 spells CASSQQGGLYGYTF. The CDR3 region has the DNA TGTGCCAGCAGCCAGCAGGGGGGCCTCTATGGCTACACCTTC.

This chain connects TRBV27 to TRBJ2-1, with 10 positions matching TRBD1. The V and J ends lost 4 bases and 9 bases, in that order; junction bases with no gene match: 15. CDR1 MNHEY and CDR2 SMNVEV come from the germline V gene (reference sequence). The CDR3 runs to 17 residues. The CDR3 protein is CASSSSPSGTGAIEQFF. The CDR3 coding sequence is TGTGCCAGCAGTTCCTCCCCCTCCGGGACAGGGGCGATTGAGCAGTTCTTC.

V gene TRBV7-2 combines with J gene TRBJ2-3; D gene ambiguous. CDR1 is SGHTA, CDR2 FQGNSA, per germline. V lost 5 bases, J lost 1 base, and 19 bases lay in between. The CDR3 sequence is 17 residues long. CDR3 residues: CASSKRYSETGTDTQYF. The CDR3 DNA reads as TGTGCCAGCAGCAAGCGTTACTCAGAGACGGGCACAGATACGCAGTATTTT.

This chain uses TRBV6-5 with TRBJ1-2; no reliable D call. Germline loops: CDR1 MNHEY, CDR2 SVGAGI. The V and J ends lost 6 bases and 4 bases respectively, with 12 bases between them. The CDR3 consists of 13 residues. The CDR3 spells CASSPDFLYGYTF. The CDR3 coding sequence is TGTGCCAGCAGCCCTGATTTTCTCTATGGCTACACCTTC.

Here the CDR3 reads CASTQPRYGYTF. The CDR3 DNA sequence: TGTGCCAGTACCCAGCCGAGATATGGCTACACCTTC. The gene calls are TRBV19 and TRBJ1-2, with D hard to call. This CDR3 has 12 amino acids. Trimming removed 7 bases at V and 5 bases at J, with 11 bases between. CDR1 and CDR2 (germline): LNHDA, SQIVND (reference sequence). The variable domain in full, completed from reference TRBV19 and TRBJ1-2, reads DGGITQSPKYLFRKEGQNVTLSCEQNLNHDAMYWYRQDPGQGLRLIYYSQIVNDFQKGDIAEGYSVSREKKESFPLTVTSAQKNPTAFYLCASTQPRYGYTFGSGTRLTVV.

This clone was recorded only once. The chain recombines TRBV7-2 with TRBJ2-3; 9 nucleotides line up with TRBD2. The ends lost 5 bases at V and 4 bases at J; junction bases unmatched: 10. The length of the CDR3 is 16 residues. Germline V gene sequence: CDR1 SGHTA, CDR2 FQGNSA. CDR3 region: CASSPDSGRAADTQYF. The CDR3 DNA follows: TGTGCCAGCAGCCCGGATAGCGGGAGAGCCGCAGATACGCAGTATTTT.

This chain connects TRBV9 to TRBJ2-5, with D uncertain. The CDR3 is 15 residues long. Germline CDR1 SGDLS, CDR2 YYNGEE. The V end lost 0 bases, the J end lost 1 base, and 10 bases lay between the germline ends. In DNA, the CDR3 is TGTGCCAGCAGCGTAGGATCGGGCTTCCAAGAGACCCAGTACTTC. Encoded protein: CASSVGSGFQETQYF.